Listed here is a single TCR beta chain. Its specificity is unknown. The sample comes from a study of identifying expanded T cells in peripheral blood. Study-wide results and caveats: Variance in clone template counts between approximately two-week samples significantly increased with total template count across all healthy donors.

The CDR3 sequence is 16 residues long. Losses at the gene ends were 6 bases for V and 2 bases for J; bases not matched to a gene: 9. Germline V gene lookup returns CDR1 SEHNR and CDR2 FQNEAQ (reference sequence). Some clones are missing from TCRdb's copy, which holds only in-frame ones; the method was immunoSEQ multiplex PCR. Of around 95,000 clones listed, approximately 88% are singletons. Healthy donors had no documented immune events, such as infections, while sampled. This clonotype was sampled from a person between 18 and 69 years old in good health. V usage is TRBV7-9 and J usage is TRBJ2-2; 7 bases are shared with TRBD1. Sequences were obtained from blood. The CDR3 DNA follows: TGTGCCAGCAGAGATCTAAGACAGGGAAACACCGGGGAGCTGTTTTTT. Translated, it gives CASRDLRQGNTGELFF.